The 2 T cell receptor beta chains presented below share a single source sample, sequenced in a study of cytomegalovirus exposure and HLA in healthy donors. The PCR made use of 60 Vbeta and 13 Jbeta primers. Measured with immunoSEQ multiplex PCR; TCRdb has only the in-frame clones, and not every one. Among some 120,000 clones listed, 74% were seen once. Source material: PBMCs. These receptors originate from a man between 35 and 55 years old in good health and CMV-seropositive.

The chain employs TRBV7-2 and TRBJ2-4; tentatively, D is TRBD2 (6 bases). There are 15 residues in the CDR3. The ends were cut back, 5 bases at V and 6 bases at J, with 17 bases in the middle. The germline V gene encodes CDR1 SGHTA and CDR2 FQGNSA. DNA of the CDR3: TGTGCCAGCAGCCAGAAGGAGGGGAAATCAAACATTCAGTACTTC. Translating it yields CASSQKEGKSNIQYF.

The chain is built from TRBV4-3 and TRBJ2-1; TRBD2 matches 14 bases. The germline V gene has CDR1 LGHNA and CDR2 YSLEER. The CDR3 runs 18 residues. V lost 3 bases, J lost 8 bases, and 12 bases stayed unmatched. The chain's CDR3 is CASSQARLAGGPGDEQFF. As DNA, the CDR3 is TGCGCCAGCAGCCAGGCCAGACTAGCGGGAGGGCCAGGGGATGAGCAGTTCTTC.